A single sample is the source of the 9 T cell receptor beta chains below, sequenced in a study of T cell responses to AZD1222 COVID-19 vaccine. TCRdb's table, derived via immunoSEQ multiplex PCR, lists solely in-frame clones and lacks some. The data show about 150,000 clones, about 90% seen once. The input for sequencing was peripheral blood, taken 28 days after the second AZD1222 dose. The origin of the receptors is an adult who received the AZD1222 COVID-19 vaccine.

The chain employs TRBV29-1 and TRBJ1-1; 7 nucleotides agree with TRBD1. The junction had 9 bases not matched to a gene; V was cut back by 5 bases and J by 3 bases. The germline V gene has CDR1 SQVTM and CDR2 ANQGSEA. The CDR3 consists of 14 residues. The CDR3 loop is CSVPKGAWDTEAFF. The CDR3 bases are TGCAGCGTTCCGAAGGGGGCGTGGGACACTGAAGCTTTCTTT.

The chain couples TRBV10-1 to TRBJ2-7; 8 bases agree with TRBD1. V lost 4 bases and J lost 3; bases outside the gene matches: 11. CDR3 length: 16 amino acids. Germline values: CDR1 WNHNN, CDR2 SYGVQD (reference sequence). CDR3 sequence (DNA): TGCGCCAGCAGTGGGGCGGGACAGGTCACCCGCTACGAGCAGTACTTC. Encoded protein: CASSGAGQVTRYEQYF.

This CDR3 is CATQTEDYNEQFF. CDR3 coding DNA: TGTGCCACCCAGACAGAAGACTACAATGAGCAGTTCTTC. This chain uses TRBV27 with TRBJ2-1, with TRBD1 as a possible D gene (5 bases). The CDR3 spans 13 residues. Trimming left V 10 bases short and J 3 bases short, with 13 bases between. CDR1 MNHEY and CDR2 SMNVEV come from the germline V gene (reference sequence).

This clone was recorded once. V is TRBV19 and J is TRBJ2-1; 8 positions agree with TRBD1. Germline V gene lookup returns CDR1 LNHDA and CDR2 SQIVND (reference sequence). Trimming removed 6 bases from V and 4 bases from J; junction bases left unmatched: 17. The CDR3 sequence is 18 residues long. The DNA for the CDR3 is TGTGCCAGTAGGACAGGGGCGGGTGCGACAGGGAAATACAATGAGCAGTTCTTC. This codes for CASRTGAGATGKYNEQFF. The variable domain in full, completed from reference TRBV19 and TRBJ2-1, reads DGGITQSPKYLFRKEGQNVTLSCEQNLNHDAMYWYRQDPGQGLRLIYYSQIVNDFQKGDIAEGYSVSREKKESFPLTVTSAQKNPTAFYLCASRTGAGATGKYNEQFFGPGTRLTVL.

This chain joins TRBV29-1 and TRBJ1-3; TRBD1 agrees at 7 bases. The CDR3 consists of 13 residues. Germline V gene data show CDR1 as SQVTM and CDR2 as ANQGSEA. V lost 8 bases, J lost 4 bases, and 8 bases stayed unmatched. CDR3 region: CSPPGGGGNTIYF. The CDR3 DNA reads TGCAGCCCCCCAGGGGGAGGAGGAAACACCATATATTTT.

The chain links TRBV6-2 or TRBV6-3 to TRBJ1-1; 10 bases agree with TRBD1. Germline V lookup: CDR1 MNHEY, CDR2 SVGEGT. This CDR3 spans 14 amino acids. V dropped 8 bases and J dropped 4; count of bases not matched to a gene: 7. The chain's CDR3 is CASCPDRGATEAFF. DNA for the CDR3: TGTGCCAGCTGCCCGGACAGGGGGGCCACTGAAGCTTTCTTT.

The rearrangement joins TRBV19 to TRBJ2-3; 10 positions match TRBD2. CDR1 is LNHDA, CDR2 SQIVND, per germline (reference sequence). The J segment lost 0 bases and the V segment lost 6 bases, leaving 6 bases of the junction unmatched. CDR3 length: 16 residues. The CDR3 sequence is CASRPGLAASTDTQYF. In DNA form, the CDR3 reads TGTGCCAGTAGACCCGGACTAGCGGCTAGCACAGATACGCAGTATTTT.

The V gene is TRBV20-1, the J gene TRBJ2-3; the D gene is possibly TRBD2 (5 bases). Germline CDR1 and CDR2: DFQATT and SNEGSKA (reference sequence). V shed 4 bases and J shed 6 bases, with 8 bases lying between them. CDR3 length equals 11 residues. The CDR3 DNA follows: TGCAGTGCTAACGGGGTGGATACGCAGTATTTT. Encoded protein: CSANGVDTQYF.

The chain joins TRBV11-2 to TRBJ1-2; 9 bases line up with TRBD1. With V trimmed by 4 bases and J by 5 bases, 11 bases remained unmatched. The germline V gene has CDR1 SGHAT and CDR2 FQNNGV. The CDR3 runs to 16 residues. CDR3 loop: CASSSPSRDRAYGYTF. CDR3 nucleotides: TGTGCCAGCAGCTCCCCCAGCCGGGACAGGGCATATGGCTACACCTTC.